Listed here are 21 T cell receptor beta chains from one sample, sequenced in a study of early T cells in non-severe SARS-CoV-2 infection. Via MiXCR, TCRdb re-called the 5' RACE reads, giving one row per CDR3 protein. The sample records tens of thousands of distinct CDR3 sequences, around 8% being singletons. Sequenced here: whole blood, sampled at baseline. These receptors all stem from an adult who was a healthcare worker with PCR-confirmed SARS-CoV-2 infection or an uninfected control (not recorded which).

The J gene is TRBJ2-3, the V gene TRBV4-1; perhaps D is TRBD1 or TRBD2 (6 bases each). V shed 4 bases and J shed 0 bases, with 17 bases lying between them. Germline CDR1 is MGHRA and CDR2 is YSYEKL. CDR3 length equals 17 residues. The CDR3, as DNA: TGCGCCAGCAGCCCACCTCCCGGGGGCTATAGCACAGATACGCAGTATTTT. Protein product: CASSPPPGGYSTDTQYF.

This clonotype occurred many times. The chain joins TRBV6-5 to TRBJ1-2; D uncertain. The CDR3 totals 16 residues. Germline loops: CDR1 MNHEY, CDR2 SVGAGI. V dropped 5 bases and J dropped 4 bases, with 20 bases sitting between them. The CDR3 nucleotides are TGTGCCAGCAGTAAATCTCATCCCCCCGGGCTCTATGGCTACACCTTC. It is translated as CASSKSHPPGLYGYTF.

This clonotype was detected only a few times. The gene calls are TRBV6-5 and TRBJ2-7; D remains unclear. Germline CDR1 is MNHEY and CDR2 is SVGAGI. This CDR3 region has 16 residues. V was pared by 0 bases and J by 3 bases, with 15 bases between. The DNA of the CDR3 is TGTGCCAGCAGTTACTCCGCCGGCCTAGGTCACTACGAGCAGTACTTC. Its protein is CASSYSAGLGHYEQYF.

The chain uses TRBV28 and TRBJ2-5; 13 nucleotides agree with TRBD2. This CDR3 is 17 amino acids long. Germline loops: CDR1 MDHEN, CDR2 SYDVKM. CDR3 residues: CASQGLAGLQLKETQYF. The CDR3 DNA follows: TGTGCTAGCCAGGGACTAGCGGGGCTCCAGCTCAAAGAGACCCAGTACTTC.

This clonotype showed up just a few times. Written as DNA, the CDR3 is TGTGCCAGCAGTGAAGTCCGTTATGAGCAGTTCTTC. As protein: CASSEVRYEQFF. This chain uses TRBV2 with TRBJ2-1; D is unclear. This CDR3 comprises 12 residues. Germline CDR1 is SNHLY and CDR2 is FYNNEI. The germline V and J ends were trimmed by 1 base and 8 bases, with 6 bases remaining between them.

The genes are TRBV3-1 and TRBJ2-1, with 9 bases identical to TRBD2. The germline V gene has CDR1 LGHDT and CDR2 YNNKEL (reference sequence). This CDR3 is built from 16 residues. V dropped 1 base and J dropped 5; count of bases not matched to a gene: 6. CDR3: CASSQGPGLAHNEQFF. The CDR3 DNA reads TGTGCCAGCAGCCAAGGACCGGGACTAGCCCACAATGAGCAGTTCTTC.

This clonotype came up a few times. V gene TRBV27 combines with J gene TRBJ1-5, with D possibly being TRBD1 (5 bases). V was pared by 2 bases and J by 5 bases, with 10 bases between. The CDR3 covers 14 residues. From germline, CDR1 is MNHEY and CDR2 SMNVEV (reference sequence). The CDR3 DNA follows: TGTGCCAGCAGTTTAAGGGGATCAGATCAGCCCCAGCATTTT. Its translation: CASSLRGSDQPQHF.

This clonotype came up many times. The chain carries TRBV6-2 or TRBV6-3 and TRBJ1-6, with TRBD1 matching over 9 bases. After removal of 7 bases from V and 7 bases from J, the junction contained 8 bases not matched to a gene. This CDR3 contains 15 residues. CDR1 and CDR2 (germline): MNHEY, SVGEGT. The CDR3: CASIQGAQGNSPLHF. The CDR3 DNA is TGTGCCAGCATACAGGGGGCGCAAGGGAATTCACCCCTCCACTTT.

The rearrangement uses TRBV5-1 and TRBJ1-2, with D unresolved. CDR3 length: 15 residues. Trimming removed 0 bases from V and 1 base from J, with 10 bases in between. Per the germline V gene, CDR1 is SGHRS and CDR2 is YFSETQ. This CDR3 is CASSLDLGSNYGYTF. In nucleotides, the CDR3 is TGCGCCAGCAGCTTGGACTTAGGGAGTAACTATGGCTACACCTTC.

This clonotype was counted a few times. This chain joins TRBV3-1 and TRBJ1-2; no definite D call. This CDR3 spans 12 amino acids. V lost 8 bases and J lost 6, with 13 bases in between. Germline assignment: CDR1 LGHDT and CDR2 YNNKEL (reference sequence). CDR3 in DNA: TGTGCCAGCGGGAGTCTAGAAAATGGCTACACCTTC. It is translated as CASGSLENGYTF.

This clonotype was recorded at least ten times. The CDR3 loop is CASSLDPGPYEQYF. CDR3 bases: TGTGCCAGCAGTTTAGATCCAGGGCCCTACGAGCAGTACTTC. The J gene is TRBJ2-7, the V gene TRBV12-3 or TRBV12-4; a weak D match, TRBD1 (5 bases). Trimming took off 1 base at V and 2 bases at J, with 9 bases between the two ends. The CDR3 is made up of 14 amino acids.

In its sample, this clonotype was seen a few times. This sequence joins TRBV12-3 or TRBV12-4 and TRBJ2-3, with TRBD2 matching 12 bases. The CDR3 is 16 residues long. The V and J ends lost 5 bases and 1 base, in that order; junction bases with no gene match: 4. The CDR3 DNA reads as TGTGCCAGCAGTCCCCGACTAGCGGGGGGCACAGATACGCAGTATTTT. Protein: CASSPRLAGGTDTQYF.

This clonotype was seen repeatedly, ten times or more. V is TRBV7-8 and J is TRBJ2-7; 7 bases line up with TRBD1. This CDR3 contains 14 residues. Per germline, CDR1 SGHVS and CDR2 FQNEAQ. V lost 5 bases, J lost 3 bases, and 7 bases stayed unmatched. The CDR3 nucleotides read TGTGCCAGCAGCCCTGGGACAGCTAACTACGAGCAGTACTTC. It yields the protein CASSPGTANYEQYF.

In DNA form, the CDR3 reads TGTGCCAGCAGCCAAGAATTCAGGAGCTCTGGGGCCAACGTCCTGACTTTC. Translation gives CASSQEFRSSGANVLTF. The V gene is TRBV4-2, the J gene TRBJ2-6; no firm D call. The CDR3 totals 17 residues. Germline V gives CDR1 LGHNA, CDR2 YNFKEQ. V shed 0 bases and J shed 0 bases, with 9 bases lying between them.

The sample holds many counts of this clonotype. The genes are TRBV7-6 and TRBJ2-1; possible D gene TRBD2, 5 bases. The CDR3 is made up of 13 amino acids. The V end lost 6 bases, the J end lost 6 bases, and 12 bases lay between the germline ends. From germline, CDR1 is SGHVS and CDR2 FNYEAQ. The CDR3 coding sequence is TGTGCCAGCAGATCCGGGAAAACCAATGAGCAGTTCTTC. Translation: CASRSGKTNEQFF.

This clonotype was observed many times. J is TRBJ2-2 and V is TRBV5-1, with 12 bases that match TRBD1. V shed 4 bases, J shed 11 bases, and the junction held 9 bases outside the gene matches. Germline assignment: CDR1 SGHRS and CDR2 YFSETQ. This CDR3 spans 15 amino acids. The CDR3 DNA reads as TGCGCCAGCAGCCGGGGGACAGGGGGCCTCGGCGAGCTGTTTTTT. It translates to CASSRGTGGLGELFF.

This clonotype came up a few times. The V and J genes are TRBV28 and TRBJ2-3, with TRBD2 matching 10 bases. The CDR3 sequence is 17 residues long. The trim removed 3 bases at V and 7 bases at J, leaving 13 bases unmatched. CDR1 and CDR2 from the germline V gene are MDHEN and SYDVKM. DNA for the CDR3: TGTGCCAGCAGTTTGGGAATAGCGGGGGGACCTTCAAATACGCAGTATTTT. This encodes CASSLGIAGGPSNTQYF.

This clonotype occurred many times. The rearrangement uses TRBV29-1 and TRBJ2-5, with D hard to call. Trimming left V 4 bases short and J 1 base short, with 4 bases between. The germline CDR1 and CDR2 sequences are SQVTM and ANQGSEA. The CDR3 has 11 amino acids. This chain's CDR3 is CSVAAQETQYF. CDR3 sequence (DNA): TGCAGCGTTGCGGCCCAAGAGACCCAGTACTTC.

Many counts were recorded for this clonotype. The chain joins TRBV6-2 or TRBV6-3 to TRBJ2-7; 8 bases fit TRBD1. J gave up 7 bases and V 4 bases, and 6 bases lay outside the gene matches. The CDR3 has 13 residues. From germline, CDR1 is MNHEY and CDR2 SVGEGT. CDR3 residues: CASSSDRAAEQYF. The CDR3 region has the DNA TGTGCCAGCAGTTCGGACAGGGCGGCTGAGCAGTACTTC.

The V gene is TRBV7-8, the J gene TRBJ2-3; no reliable D call. The germline V gene has CDR1 SGHVS and CDR2 FQNEAQ. The V end lost 1 base, the J end lost 2 bases, and 7 bases lay between the germline ends. The CDR3 loop spans 14 amino acids. CDR3 loop: CASSLVIFTDTQYF. DNA for the CDR3: TGTGCCAGCAGCTTAGTGATTTTCACAGATACGCAGTATTTT.

This clonotype was detected only a few times. The gene calls are TRBV19 and TRBJ2-4; possibly TRBD2 for D (6 bases). Looked up from germline, CDR1 is LNHDA and CDR2 is SQIVND (reference sequence). The CDR3 contains 17 residues. The V gene lost 6 bases and the J gene lost 0 bases, with 18 bases spanning the gap. CDR3 loop: CASRPVGGLKAKNIQYF. DNA of the CDR3: TGTGCCAGTAGACCCGTCGGGGGACTGAAAGCCAAAAACATTCAGTACTTC.